These 24 T cell receptor beta chains were all obtained from the same sample, sequenced in a study of blood T cells in healthy people across ages. A second about 7 to 11 cycle PCR used barcoded and J-beta primers. TCRdb re-called the 5' RACE reads through MiXCR, storing one row per CDR3 protein. Of hundreds of thousands of distinct CDR3 sequences listed, nearly 60% are singletons. Material for sequencing was blood. All receptors come from a young man in good health.

The chain has TRBV6-2 or TRBV6-3 and TRBJ2-7; D call uncertain. The V end was cut by 0 bases, the J end by 1 base, with 4 bases between. Germline CDR1 MNHEY, CDR2 SVGEGT. There are 13 residues in the CDR3. CDR3 region: CASSYSQSYEQYF. CDR3 DNA sequence: TGTGCCAGCAGTTACTCCCAATCCTACGAGCAGTACTTC.

The V gene is TRBV7-6, the J gene TRBJ2-5; 9 positions match TRBD1. Germline V gene lookup returns CDR1 SGHVS and CDR2 FNYEAQ. V dropped 1 base and J dropped 4; count of bases not matched to a gene: 4. CDR3 length: 15 amino acids. The CDR3 DNA is TGTGCCAGCAGCTTAGGGGACAGGGACACAGAGACCCAGTACTTC. Translating it yields CASSLGDRDTETQYF.

The rearrangement uses TRBV6-2 or TRBV6-3 and TRBJ2-7, with TRBD1 as a possible D gene (5 bases). The V end lost 7 bases, the J end lost 4 bases, and 17 bases lay between the germline ends. Germline V gene lookup returns CDR1 MNHEY and CDR2 SVGEGT. The CDR3 covers 14 residues. This CDR3 reads CASIRSRDRYEQYF. The CDR3 coding sequence is TGTGCCAGCATAAGGTCCAGGGATCGTTACGAGCAGTACTTC.

The chain couples TRBV6-5 to TRBJ1-1; D not certain. The CDR3 totals 15 residues. Germline V gene data show CDR1 as MNHEY and CDR2 as SVGAGI. Deletions cut 5 bases from V and 1 base from J, with 14 bases between. CDR3 nucleotides: TGTGCCAGCAGTCGTAGTCCACTGACGAACACTGAAGCTTTCTTT. This gives the protein CASSRSPLTNTEAFF.

This clonotype was detected many times. CDR3 sequence: CASSGLEYNEQFF. For the CDR3, the DNA is TGTGCCAGCAGCGGCCTCGAATACAATGAGCAGTTCTTC. The chain recombines TRBV11-2 with TRBJ2-1, with no clear D. V lost 5 bases to trimming and J lost 4 bases, with 9 bases between them. The germline CDR1 and CDR2 sequences are SGHAT and FQNNGV. This CDR3 is 13 amino acids long.

As to this clonotype: A much bigger clone sits one base away, suggesting this may be a read error. The chain combines TRBV12-3 or TRBV12-4 with TRBJ1-2; D gene ambiguous. This CDR3 has 13 residues. The CDR3 nucleotides read TGTGCCAGCAGTGAGGGAGTGTTCGCTGGCTGCACCTTC. Its protein is CASSEGVFAGCTF.

The rearrangement joins TRBV29-1 to TRBJ2-1; no reliable D call. Germline V lookup: CDR1 SQVTM, CDR2 ANQGSEA. V gave up 4 bases and J gave up 12 bases, with 16 bases separating them. The CDR3 length is 12 residues. The CDR3 is CSVGDLMAGQFF. The CDR3 nucleotides read TGCAGCGTTGGGGATCTTATGGCAGGGCAGTTCTTC.

This clonotype occurred a few times. A much larger clone is a single base away; this may be a read error. The chain combines TRBV25-1 with TRBJ1-4, with a possible D match to TRBD1 (5 bases). This CDR3 contains 17 residues. Trimming took 2 bases from V and 8 from J, leaving 21 bases between them. Germline CDR1 and CDR2: MGHDK and SYGVNS. The chain's CDR3 is CASSEGKGLRGREKLFF. The CDR3 nucleotides read TGTGCCAGCAGTGAAGGAAAGGGGTTAAGGGGCCGGGAAAAACTGTTTTTT.

The chain uses TRBV11-2 and TRBJ1-6; TRBD1 aligns across 8 bases. After removal of 5 bases from V and 7 bases from J, the junction contained 7 bases not matched to a gene. The CDR3 extends over 15 amino acids. CDR1 SGHAT and CDR2 FQNNGV come from the germline V gene. This CDR3 is CASSPQGQANSPLHF. The CDR3 nucleotides read TGTGCCAGCAGCCCACAGGGACAGGCGAATTCACCCCTCCACTTT.

The rearrangement joins TRBV3-1 to TRBJ1-1; the D gene is possibly TRBD1 (6 bases). The V end was cut by 1 base, the J end by 11 bases, with 8 bases between. The CDR3 sequence is 11 residues long. CDR1 and CDR2 (germline): LGHDT, YNNKEL (reference sequence). The CDR3 coding sequence is TGTGCCAGCAGCCAAGGCACAGGGGCTTTCTTT. Translating it yields CASSQGTGAFF. The whole variable domain, remainder taken from reference TRBV3-1 and TRBJ1-1, is DTAVSQTPKYLVTQMGNDKSIKCEQNLGHDTMYWYKQDSKKFLKIMFSYNNKELIINETVPNRFSPKSPDKAHLNLHINSLELGDSAVYFCASSQGTGAFFGQGTRLTVV.

This clonotype occurred a few times. The J gene is TRBJ2-7, the V gene TRBV21-1; the tabulated D call, TRBD2, remains unverified against the DNA. TRBV21-1 is a pseudogene segment. The CDR3 covers 15 residues. The CDR3 reads CASSKDNRGRAEQYF. The CDR3 bases are TGTGCCAGCAGCAAAGATAATCGTGGGAGGGCCGAGCAGTACTTC.

This clonotype was found a few times. V is TRBV7-8 and J is TRBJ2-1; D remains ambiguous. Germline-derived CDR1 and CDR2 are SGHVS and FQNEAQ. The CDR3 has 12 amino acids. V was cut by 7 bases and J by 4 bases, with 8 bases left in between. The CDR3 reads CASTSGYNEQFF. DNA for the CDR3: TGTGCCAGCACCTCTGGGTACAATGAGCAGTTCTTC.

This clonotype turned up a few times. The chain employs TRBV21-1 and TRBJ1-2; the listed D gene, TRBD1, was not tested against the DNA. TRBV21-1 is described as a pseudogene. The length of the CDR3 is 15 residues. CDR3 sequence reads: CASSKGQGPYYGYTF. In DNA form, the CDR3 reads TGTGCCAGCAGCAAGGGACAGGGGCCGTACTATGGCTACACCTTC.

This clonotype came up a few times. DNA of the CDR3: TGTGCCAGCAGCTTAATCTCGGGCTACGAGCAGTACTTC. The encoded protein is CASSLISGYEQYF. The rearrangement links TRBV7-2 to TRBJ2-7; D remains unclear. V lost 2 bases and J 3 bases, leaving 8 bases between the germline ends. Germline V CDR1 and CDR2: SGHTA, FQGNSA. The CDR3 is made up of 13 amino acids.

The chain carries TRBV7-2 and TRBJ2-1; D remains ambiguous. CDR3 length equals 13 residues. V shed 5 bases and J shed 10 bases, with 15 bases lying between them. Germline values: CDR1 SGHTA, CDR2 FQGNSA. CDR3 region: CASSQDGFSEQFF. CDR3 bases: TGTGCCAGCAGCCAAGACGGGTTCTCCGAGCAGTTCTTC. Full variable domain (missing parts from reference TRBV7-2 and TRBJ2-1): GAGVSQSPSNKVTEKGKDVELRCDPISGHTALYWYRQSLGQGLEFLIYFQGNSAPDKSGLPSDRFSAERTGGSVSTLTIQRTQQEDSAVYLCASSQDGFSEQFFGPGTRLTVL.

This chain links TRBV6-6 with TRBJ1-4; no firm D call. Deletions cut 2 bases from V and 4 bases from J, with 11 bases between. CDR3 size: 15 residues. Germline V gives CDR1 MNHNY, CDR2 SVGAGI (reference sequence). CDR3 amino acids: CASSYPPGFNEKLFF. The DNA of the CDR3 is TGTGCCAGCAGTTACCCGCCAGGTTTTAATGAAAAACTGTTTTTT.

Many counts were recorded for this clonotype. The CDR3 DNA reads TGTGCCAGCGCCGCCGGACCTTCGTCCGAGCAGTACTTC. Amino acids: CASAAGPSSEQYF. This chain connects TRBV7-6 to TRBJ2-7; unclear D gene. Trimming took 8 bases from V and 6 from J, leaving 17 bases between them. The CDR3 is 13 residues long. CDR1 SGHVS and CDR2 FNYEAQ come from the germline V gene.

V and J are TRBV29-1 and TRBJ2-2; possibly TRBD1 for D (6 bases). The CDR3 runs to 15 residues. Trimming took 0 bases from V and 5 from J, leaving 13 bases between them. Germline V CDR1 and CDR2: SQVTM, ANQGSEA. CDR3 loop: CSVEETDRPTGELFF. CDR3 sequence (DNA): TGCAGCGTTGAAGAAACCGACAGGCCAACCGGGGAGCTGTTTTTT.

V is TRBV5-1 and J is TRBJ2-3, with 15 bases lining up with TRBD2. J lost 0 bases, V lost 4 bases, and 6 bases had no gene match. The germline CDR1 and CDR2 sequences are SGHRS and YFSETQ. The CDR3 covers 18 residues. For the CDR3, the DNA is TGCGCCAGCAGCCCGGGACTAGCGGGGGGCCGAAGCACAGATACGCAGTATTTT. Protein: CASSPGLAGGRSTDTQYF. Variable domain in full (rest from reference TRBV5-1 and TRBJ2-3): KAGVTQTPRYLIKTRGQQVTLSCSPISGHRSVSWYQQTPGQGLQFLFEYFSETQRNKGNFPGRFSGRQFSNSRSEMNVSTLELGDSALYLCASSPGLAGGRSTDTQYFGPGTRLTVL.

The DNA for the CDR3 is TGTGCCAGCAGTTTAGCCACCGGGACAAGAAATGGCTACACCTTC. Translating it yields CASSLATGTRNGYTF. This sequence joins TRBV12-3 or TRBV12-4 and TRBJ1-2; D possibly corresponds to TRBD1 (6 bases). This CDR3 comprises 15 residues. Trimming cost V 0 bases and J 6 bases, with 14 bases left between them.

The CDR3 protein is CSARGAPWGSYEQYF. In DNA form, the CDR3 reads TGCAGTGCTAGGGGCGCCCCATGGGGATCCTACGAGCAGTACTTC. This chain joins TRBV20-1 and TRBJ2-7; no clear D gene. Trimming pared 3 bases from V and 1 base from J, leaving 16 bases between. The CDR3 totals 15 residues. Germline V gene lookup returns CDR1 DFQATT and CDR2 SNEGSKA (reference sequence).

The V call is TRBV7-2, the J call TRBJ2-7; D not resolved. The CDR3 consists of 15 residues. Germline loops: CDR1 SGHTA, CDR2 FQGNSA. The V end was cut by 4 bases, the J end by 0 bases, with 13 bases between. CDR3 nucleotide sequence: TGTGCCAGCAGCTCCCGACGGACGGTCTCCTACGAGCAGTACTTC. It translates to CASSSRRTVSYEQYF.

The gene calls are TRBV3-1 and TRBJ2-5; the D is unclear. V was pared by 1 base and J by 1 base, with 19 bases between. CDR1 and CDR2 from the germline V gene are LGHDT and YNNKEL (reference sequence). This CDR3 spans 18 amino acids. CDR3: CASSQVATSGSPQETQYF. The CDR3 DNA follows: TGTGCCAGCAGCCAAGTAGCTACTTCGGGTTCACCCCAAGAGACCCAGTACTTC.

The CDR3 region is CSASYLSSYNEQFF. In DNA, the CDR3 is TGCAGTGCTAGCTACCTCTCCTCCTACAATGAGCAGTTCTTC. This chain uses TRBV20-1 with TRBJ2-1, with D uncertain. There are 14 residues in the CDR3. Trimming removed 3 bases at V and 0 bases at J, with 9 bases between. CDR1 is DFQATT and CDR2 is SNEGSKA in the germline V gene (reference sequence).